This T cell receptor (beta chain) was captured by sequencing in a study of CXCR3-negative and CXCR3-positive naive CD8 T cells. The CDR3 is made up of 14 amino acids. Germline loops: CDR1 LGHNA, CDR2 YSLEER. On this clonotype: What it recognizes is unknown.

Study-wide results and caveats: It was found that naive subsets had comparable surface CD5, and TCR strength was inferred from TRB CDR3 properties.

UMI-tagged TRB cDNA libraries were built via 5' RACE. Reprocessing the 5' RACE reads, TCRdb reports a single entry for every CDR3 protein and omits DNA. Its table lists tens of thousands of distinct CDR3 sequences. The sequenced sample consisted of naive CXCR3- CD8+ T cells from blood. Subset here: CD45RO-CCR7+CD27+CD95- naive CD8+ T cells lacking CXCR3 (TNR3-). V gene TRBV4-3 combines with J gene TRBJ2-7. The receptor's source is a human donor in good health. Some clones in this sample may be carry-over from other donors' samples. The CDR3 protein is CASSQDRTDYEQYF.